This TCR beta chain was obtained from a study of beta chain features in type 1 diabetes. Whole-study context: The study examined about 100 million sorted cells across all samples.

This clone has only a few counts. The antigen remains undetermined. The study reverse transcribed the entire isolated RNA, so it sequenced expressed TCRB transcripts. The data were produced by immunoSEQ multiplex PCR, yet TCRdb's version contains in-frame clones alone and is incomplete. The sample yields 900,000 or so clones, 15% to 20% seen once. Germline CDR1 is SGHTA and CDR2 is FQGNSA. V lost 5 bases and J 4 bases, leaving 20 bases between the germline ends. The CDR3 covers 16 residues. Study results and caveats: Naive, central memory and Treg TCRB repertoires seemed to resemble each other more closely in patients than they did in healthy donors. All four CD4+ subsets from Type 1 diabetes patients carried moderately but significantly shorter TCRB CDR3s.

The sequence was collected from a young woman in good health. The sequenced sample was naive CD4+ T cells from blood. This chain connects TRBV7-2 to TRBJ2-5; possibly TRBD2 for D (5 bases). CDR3 loop: CASSKNTNRLRETQYF. The CDR3 DNA follows: TGTGCCAGCAGCAAAAACACGAACCGACTAAGAGAGACCCAGTACTTC.